These 23 T cell receptor beta chains were all obtained from the same sample, sequenced in a study of control samples from healthy donors and cancer patients. Here immunoSEQ multiplex PCR was the method, and the copy in TCRdb shows in-frame clones only, minus some. This repertoire shows about 140,000 clones, roughly nine tenths found once; its top ten account for 5.5% to 7.5%. Sequencing input: blood. Every receptor here comes from a man between 18 and 29 years old in good health.

This clone was recorded only once. CDR3 nucleotide sequence: TGTGCCAGCATAGACCGGACTAGCGGGGGGACCTACAATGAGCAGTTCTTC. It codes for CASIDRTSGGTYNEQFF. The J gene is TRBJ2-1, the V gene TRBV2; 14 nucleotides line up with TRBD2. V was pared by 7 bases and J by 2 bases, with 7 bases of the junction left unmatched. Germline loops: CDR1 SNHLY, CDR2 FYNNEI. The CDR3 is 17 amino acids.

This sequence joins TRBV28 and TRBJ1-5; D gene uncertain. The CDR3 extends over 12 amino acids. Trimming took off 2 bases at V and 6 bases at J, with 5 bases between the two ends. The germline CDR1 and CDR2 sequences are MDHEN and SYDVKM. CDR3 sequence (DNA): TGTGCCAGCAGTTTACGTACTCAGCCCCAGCATTTT. It translates to CASSLRTQPQHF. Looking up the rest from reference TRBV28 and TRBJ1-5 gives the full variable domain: DVKVTQSSRYLVKRTGEKVFLECVQDMDHENMFWYRQDPGLGLRLIYFSYDVKMKEKGDIPEGYSVSREKKERFSLILESASTNQTSMYLCASSLRTQPQHFGDGTRLSIL.

The gene calls are TRBV5-4 and TRBJ2-7, with TRBD2 identical over 7 bases. The length of the CDR3 is 13 residues. V dropped 2 bases and J dropped 3; count of bases not matched to a gene: 2. Germline values: CDR1 SGHNT, CDR2 YYREEE (reference sequence). The DNA for the CDR3 is TGTGCCAGCAGCTTTCCGGGGGGCTACGAGCAGTACTTC. Protein: CASSFPGGYEQYF.

The chain employs TRBV4-2 and TRBJ2-1; no clear D. CDR3 length: 13 residues. The V end lost 0 bases, the J end lost 7 bases, and 7 bases lay between the germline ends. Germline V gene lookup returns CDR1 LGHNA and CDR2 YNFKEQ. As DNA, the CDR3 is TGTGCCAGCAGCCAAGATTTGGGTAATGAGCAGTTCTTC. It is translated as CASSQDLGNEQFF.

The V call is TRBV7-6, the J call TRBJ1-1; 9 positions agree with TRBD1. Germline CDR1 SGHVS, CDR2 FNYEAQ. Germline trimming cut 4 bases from V and 1 base from J; bases unmatched to any gene: 4. CDR3 length: 15 amino acids. Written as DNA, the CDR3 is TGTGCCAGCAGCTCCACAGGGGGCGCGAACACTGAAGCTTTCTTT. Translating it yields CASSSTGGANTEAFF.

The chain carries TRBV5-1 and TRBJ1-1; tentatively, D is TRBD1 (5 bases). This CDR3 is 16 amino acids long. Germline V gene lookup returns CDR1 SGHRS and CDR2 YFSETQ. Trimming cost V 2 bases and J 3 bases, with 17 bases left between them. The CDR3, as DNA: TGCGCCAGCAGCTTTACCCCTTCGACAGTCGACACTGAAGCTTTCTTT. Translating gives CASSFTPSTVDTEAFF.

The V call is TRBV6-5, the J call TRBJ1-2; D uncertain. The CDR3 totals 15 residues. With 0 bases removed from V and 4 bases from J, the gap between germline ends came to 12 bases. Germline lookup yields CDR1 MNHEY and CDR2 SVGAGI. In DNA form, the CDR3 reads TGTGCCAGCAGTTACTCGACAACTCCGGCCTATGGCTACACCTTC. As protein: CASSYSTTPAYGYTF.

The chain has TRBV5-6 and TRBJ1-4; 8 bases match TRBD1. The junction had 10 bases not matched to a gene; V was cut back by 4 bases and J by 8 bases. This CDR3 has 15 residues. Germline CDR1 SGHDT, CDR2 YYEEEE. CDR3 DNA sequence: TGTGCCAGCAGCCGTTCCGGGACAGGCCCCGAAAAACTGTTTTTT. Encoded protein: CASSRSGTGPEKLFF.

This chain uses TRBV7-9 with TRBJ1-2; 7 nucleotides match TRBD1. This CDR3 region has 15 residues. The J segment lost 1 base and the V segment lost 5 bases, leaving 7 bases of the junction unmatched. Looked up from germline, CDR1 is SEHNR and CDR2 is FQNEAQ (reference sequence). The CDR3: CASSAGQTLNYGYTF. CDR3 coding DNA: TGTGCCAGCAGCGCGGGACAGACACTTAACTATGGCTACACCTTC.

The chain uses TRBV29-1 and TRBJ2-5; TRBD2 might be the D (5 bases). The ends were cut back, 3 bases at V and 4 bases at J, with 21 bases in the middle. The CDR3 is 16 amino acids. Germline assignment: CDR1 SQVTM and CDR2 ANQGSEA. The CDR3 coding sequence is TGCAGCGTTGATTACGGGGAGTGGGTTGGGTCAGAGACCCAGTACTTC. Translated: CSVDYGEWVGSETQYF.

V gene TRBV30 combines with J gene TRBJ1-5, with D possibly TRBD1 on 5 matching bases. The CDR3 totals 16 residues. Between the trimmed V and J ends, which lost 4 bases and 7 bases, there was a span of 23 bases. Per germline, CDR1 GTSNPN and CDR2 SVGIG (reference sequence). CDR3 loop: CAWTEGQGRSGQPQHF. The CDR3, as DNA: TGTGCCTGGACCGAGGGGCAGGGCCGCTCAGGACAGCCCCAGCATTTT.

The rearrangement uses TRBV5-6 and TRBJ1-2; no firm D call. Germline lookup yields CDR1 SGHDT and CDR2 YYEEEE. Trimming pared 1 base from V and 0 bases from J, leaving 4 bases between. CDR3 length: 13 residues. DNA for the CDR3: TGTGCCAGCAGCTTGTCGGCTAACTATGGCTACACCTTC. Its protein is CASSLSANYGYTF.

This rearrangement joins TRBV7-6 to TRBJ1-5, with unresolved D. CDR3 length: 16 residues. The germline V gene has CDR1 SGHVS and CDR2 FNYEAQ. Between the trimmed V and J ends, which lost 1 base and 2 bases, there was a span of 12 bases. This CDR3 is CASSLGVGEGNQPQHF. In nucleotides, the CDR3 is TGTGCCAGCAGCTTAGGGGTGGGCGAGGGCAATCAGCCCCAGCATTTT.

This clone was seen only once. This sequence joins TRBV19 and TRBJ2-7; D is possibly TRBD1 (6 bases). Trimming took off 5 bases at V and 3 bases at J, with 8 bases between the two ends. The CDR3 is 12 amino acids. CDR1 LNHDA and CDR2 SQIVND come from the germline V gene (reference sequence). CDR3 sequence (DNA): TGTGCCAGTAGTGGGGGCGGCTACGAGCAGTACTTC. Protein product: CASSGGGYEQYF.

The CDR3 DNA sequence: TGCGCCAGCAGCTTGGATCCGACAGGGGCCGGCTACACCTTC. Amino acids: CASSLDPTGAGYTF. The rearrangement joins TRBV5-1 to TRBJ1-2; 8 nucleotides match TRBD1. The CDR3 sequence is 14 residues long. The V gene's germline CDR1 is SGHRS and CDR2 YFSETQ. With 0 bases clipped from V and 8 bases from J, the junction kept 6 bases outside the gene matches.

This clone is a singleton in its sample. In DNA form, the CDR3 reads TGCAGCCCGGGGCACGGGGCGAAGAACACCGGGGAGCTGTTTTTT. Translating gives CSPGHGAKNTGELFF. V is TRBV29-1 and J is TRBJ2-2, with D perhaps being TRBD1 or TRBD2 (5 bases each). CDR3 length: 15 residues. V was pared by 8 bases and J by 1 base, with 17 bases between. Germline V gives CDR1 SQVTM, CDR2 ANQGSEA.

This chain uses TRBV5-6 with TRBJ1-2; 7 bases align to TRBD1. Germline V gene lookup returns CDR1 SGHDT and CDR2 YYEEEE. The CDR3 spans 16 residues. The V segment lost 0 bases and the J segment 0 bases; nucleotides outside the gene matches: 5. Written as DNA, the CDR3 is TGTGCCAGCAGCTTGGCCGGGGACAGATCTAACTATGGCTACACCTTC. This encodes CASSLAGDRSNYGYTF.

The CDR3 region is CAVEEANVLTF. The CDR3, as DNA: TGTGCCGTTGAAGAGGCCAACGTCCTGACTTTC. The chain is built from TRBV28 and TRBJ2-6; D ambiguous. The germline V gene encodes CDR1 MDHEN and CDR2 SYDVKM. This CDR3 contains 11 residues. V dropped 11 bases and J dropped 6 bases, with 8 bases sitting between them. Combining the CDR3 with reference TRBV28 and TRBJ2-6 gives the whole variable domain DVKVTQSSRYLVKRTGEKVFLECVQDMDHENMFWYRQDPGLGLRLIYFSYDVKMKEKGDIPEGYSVSREKKERFSLILESASTNQTSMYLCAVEEANVLTFGAGSRLTVL.

The rearrangement uses TRBV16 and TRBJ1-2; TRBD1 agrees at 7 bases. CDR1 and CDR2 from the germline V gene are KGHSY and FQNENV. V lost 0 bases and J lost 3; bases outside the gene matches: 7. The CDR3 consists of 16 residues. The chain's CDR3 is CASSQSVQGGYYGYTF. The CDR3 DNA reads TGTGCCAGCAGCCAATCTGTCCAGGGGGGGTACTATGGCTACACCTTC.

This chain connects TRBV5-4 to TRBJ2-1; 9 bases match TRBD1. The CDR3 has 15 residues. Germline V gives CDR1 SGHNT, CDR2 YYREEE (reference sequence). Trimming took 3 bases from V and 8 from J; bases not matched to a gene: 9. CDR3 region: CASSSDGTGLHEQFF. CDR3 bases: TGTGCCAGCAGCTCCGACGGGACAGGGTTACATGAGCAGTTCTTC.

This clone is judged medium-sized. The rearrangement joins TRBV12-3 or TRBV12-4 to TRBJ2-7, with 7 bases aligning to TRBD2. The CDR3 runs to 12 residues. The ends lost 9 bases at V and 5 bases at J; junction bases unmatched: 7. The CDR3 DNA sequence: TGTGCCAGTTCCTTCGGGGGGAACGAGCAGTACTTC. Translation: CASSFGGNEQYF.

The rearrangement joins TRBV5-1 to TRBJ2-5; D ambiguous. Looked up from germline, CDR1 is SGHRS and CDR2 is YFSETQ. With 3 bases removed from V and 5 bases from J, the gap between germline ends came to 14 bases. The CDR3 is 14 residues long. The CDR3 loop reads CASSSLQGRETQYF. CDR3 bases: TGCGCCAGCAGCTCCCTTCAAGGGCGGGAGACCCAGTACTTC.

A single count supports this clone. The rearrangement uses TRBV18 and TRBJ1-1; the D gene is possibly TRBD1 (5 bases). The CDR3 has 15 amino acids. In germline, CDR1 is KGHSH, CDR2 LQKENI. Trimming took off 3 bases at V and 7 bases at J, with 18 bases between the two ends. This CDR3 is CASSPAGPLGGEAFF. CDR3 nucleotides: TGTGCCAGCTCACCGGCAGGCCCCTTGGGGGGTGAAGCTTTCTTT.